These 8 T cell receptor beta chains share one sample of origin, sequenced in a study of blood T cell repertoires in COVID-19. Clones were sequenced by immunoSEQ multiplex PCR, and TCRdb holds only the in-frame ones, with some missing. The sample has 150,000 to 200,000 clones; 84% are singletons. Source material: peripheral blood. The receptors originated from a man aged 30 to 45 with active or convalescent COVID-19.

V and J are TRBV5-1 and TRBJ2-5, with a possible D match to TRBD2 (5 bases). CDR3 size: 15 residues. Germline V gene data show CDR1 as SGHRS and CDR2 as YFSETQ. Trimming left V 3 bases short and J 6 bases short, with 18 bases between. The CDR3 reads CASSSSQSREKTQYF. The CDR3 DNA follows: TGCGCCAGCAGCTCGTCCCAGTCAAGGGAGAAGACCCAGTACTTC.

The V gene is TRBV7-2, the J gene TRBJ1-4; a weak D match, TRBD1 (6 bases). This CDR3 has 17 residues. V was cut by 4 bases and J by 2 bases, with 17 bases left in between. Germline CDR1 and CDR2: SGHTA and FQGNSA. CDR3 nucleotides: TGTGCCAGCAGCTACGTATTGGTGGGGGCTACTAATGAAAAACTGTTTTTT. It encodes CASSYVLVGATNEKLFF. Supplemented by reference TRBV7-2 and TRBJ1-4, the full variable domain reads GAGVSQSPSNKVTEKGKDVELRCDPISGHTALYWYRQSLGQGLEFLIYFQGNSAPDKSGLPSDRFSAERTGGSVSTLTIQRTQQEDSAVYLCASSYVLVGATNEKLFFGSGTQLSVL.

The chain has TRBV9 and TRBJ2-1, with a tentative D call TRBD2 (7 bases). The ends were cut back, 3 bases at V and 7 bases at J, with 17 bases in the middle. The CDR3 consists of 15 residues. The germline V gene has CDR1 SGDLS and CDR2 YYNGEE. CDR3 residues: CASSAYNRGANEQFF. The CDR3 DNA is TGTGCCAGCAGCGCTTACAACCGGGGGGCAAATGAGCAGTTCTTC.

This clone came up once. DNA for the CDR3: TGTGCCAGCAGCTTGGGACTAGCGGGAGGGGCGTACAATGAGCAGTTCTTC. It encodes CASSLGLAGGAYNEQFF. The chain uses TRBV6-2 or TRBV6-3 and TRBJ2-1, with 16 bases that match TRBD2. Germline values: CDR1 MNHEY, CDR2 SVGEGT. The CDR3 covers 17 residues. Germline trimming cut 6 bases from V and 4 bases from J; bases unmatched to any gene: 6.

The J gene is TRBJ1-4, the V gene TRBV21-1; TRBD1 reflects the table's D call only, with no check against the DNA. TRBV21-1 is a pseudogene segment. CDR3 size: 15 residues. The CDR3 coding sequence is TGTGCCAGCAGCGAACGACAGGGGGTGGATGAAAAACTGTTTTTT. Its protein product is CASSERQGVDEKLFF.

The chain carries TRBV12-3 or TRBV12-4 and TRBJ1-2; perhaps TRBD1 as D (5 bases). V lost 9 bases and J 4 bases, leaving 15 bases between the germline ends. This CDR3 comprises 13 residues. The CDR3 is CASSGGEAYGYTF. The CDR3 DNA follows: TGTGCCAGTAGTGGGGGGGAGGCCTATGGCTACACCTTC.

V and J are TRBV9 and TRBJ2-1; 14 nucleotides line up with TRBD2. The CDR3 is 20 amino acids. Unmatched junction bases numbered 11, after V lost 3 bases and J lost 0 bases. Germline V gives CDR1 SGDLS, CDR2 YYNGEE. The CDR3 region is CASSEGTSGSLILSYNEQFF. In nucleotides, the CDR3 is TGTGCCAGCAGCGAGGGGACTAGCGGGAGTCTAATACTCTCCTACAATGAGCAGTTCTTC.

CDR3 region: CAWVGSGWGYTF. The CDR3 region has the DNA TGTGCCTGGGTGGGTTCGGGATGGGGCTACACCTTC. The gene calls are TRBV30 and TRBJ1-2; D uncertain. The CDR3 contains 12 residues. V was cut by 5 bases and J by 8 bases, with 15 bases left in between. Germline V gene data show CDR1 as GTSNPN and CDR2 as SVGIG (reference sequence).